This T cell receptor beta chain appears in the sequencing data of a study of shared clonotypes between healthy human individuals. Assay used: immunoSEQ multiplex PCR; TCRdb lists only in-frame clones, some missing. The table has hundreds of thousands of clones, approximately 71% seen once; the top ten hold 9.5% to 15%. The TCR sequence derives from a woman in her forties in good health. Some clones in this sample may be carry-over from other donors' samples. The sequenced material came from PBMCs.

The CDR3 sequence is CAWSPGLSNQPQHF. The CDR3 nucleotides read TGTGCCTGGTCTCCCGGGCTTAGCAATCAGCCCCAGCATTTT. The rearrangement joins TRBV30 to TRBJ1-5, with unresolved D. Germline CDR1 is GTSNPN and CDR2 is SVGIG (reference sequence). V was clipped by 5 bases and J by 0 bases, with 11 bases between them. This CDR3 region has 14 residues.